The 10 T cell receptor beta chains given below trace back to one sample, sequenced in a study of beta chain features in type 1 diabetes (dated 2018 in TCRdb). The library was obtained by the immunoSEQ multiplex PCR assay. The High Capacity cDNA Reverse Transcription Kit was used to reverse transcribe all of the isolated RNA, meaning that expressed TCRB transcripts were what got sequenced. In its TCRdb copy, this immuneACCESS table keeps in-frame sequences only and misses some clones. Where compared with another copy, unresolved V genes explain less than half of these, and the others have no known cause. The sample table contains about 240,000 clones; only one count was recorded for around 13% of them. The top ten clonotypes cover about 0.018% of the sample. The antigens for these receptors are not known. What the research found in general, with its limitations: A moderate but significant shortening of TCRB CDR3 length was observed in type 1 diabetes patients in all four CD4+ subsets.

Sequencing was done on a sample of naive CD4+ T cells from blood. In light of the paper, this sample's cell subset or site label describes: true naive CD4+ T cells. These receptors all come from a young man with type 1 diabetes.

The gene calls are TRBV14 and TRBJ2-5; no clear D gene. The CDR3 has 12 amino acids. Germline V gene data show CDR1 as SGHDN and CDR2 as FVKESK. V gave up 1 base and J gave up 5 bases, with 5 bases separating them. The CDR3 nucleotides read TGTGCCAGCAGCCAAGTGGGCGAGACCCAGTACTTC. This encodes CASSQVGETQYF.

This clone showed up just a few times. V and J are TRBV29-1 and TRBJ2-7; D possibly corresponds to TRBD1 (5 bases). The germline V gene has CDR1 SQVTM and CDR2 ANQGSEA. The germline V and J ends were trimmed by 0 bases and 2 bases, with 11 bases remaining between them. CDR3 size: 14 residues. CDR3 amino acids: CSVEEHRGTYEQYF. The CDR3, as DNA: TGCAGCGTTGAAGAGCATAGGGGAACCTACGAGCAGTACTTC.

The chain uses TRBV5-1 and TRBJ2-7, with 7 nucleotides matching TRBD1. Looked up from germline, CDR1 is SGHRS and CDR2 is YFSETQ. CDR3 length: 15 amino acids. The V gene end was trimmed by 1 base and the J gene end by 3 bases; junction bases not matched to a gene: 7. CDR3 amino acids: CASSLTGDSIYEQYF. CDR3 coding DNA: TGCGCCAGCAGCTTGACAGGGGACAGCATCTACGAGCAGTACTTC.

V usage is TRBV19 and J usage is TRBJ1-5; D might be TRBD1 (6 bases). This CDR3 region has 13 residues. V was trimmed by 3 bases and J by 6 bases, leaving 9 bases between them. Germline loops: CDR1 LNHDA, CDR2 SQIVND (reference sequence). DNA of the CDR3: TGTGCCAGTAGTATCCAGGGGTTTCAGCCCCAGCATTTT. This gives the protein CASSIQGFQPQHF.

This rearrangement joins TRBV2 to TRBJ1-5; TRBD1 matches at 9 bases. Trimming cost V 7 bases and J 2 bases; bases outside gene matches: 6. CDR3 length: 15 amino acids. Per the germline V gene, CDR1 is SNHLY and CDR2 is FYNNEI. CDR3 sequence: CASNGQGYGNQPQHF. The CDR3 DNA reads as TGTGCCAGCAACGGACAGGGGTACGGCAATCAGCCCCAGCATTTT.

V is TRBV6-4 and J is TRBJ2-1; possible D gene TRBD2, 6 bases. The germline CDR1 and CDR2 sequences are MRHNA and SNTAGT. CDR3 length: 14 residues. V was trimmed by 4 bases and J by 8 bases, leaving 15 bases between them. CDR3: CASSGRGSGDEQFF. The DNA of the CDR3 is TGTGCCAGCAGTGGACGAGGGTCGGGGGATGAGCAGTTCTTC.

This chain joins TRBV6-4 and TRBJ2-4; 7 nucleotides line up with TRBD2. The germline V gene has CDR1 MRHNA and CDR2 SNTAGT. The CDR3 covers 14 residues. The V gene end was trimmed by 2 bases and the J gene end by 8 bases; junction bases not matched to a gene: 6. The CDR3 sequence: CASSDGAGADIQYF. The CDR3 DNA is TGTGCCAGCAGTGACGGGGCGGGAGCGGACATTCAGTACTTC.

The V and J genes are TRBV7-6 and TRBJ1-1, with D perhaps TRBD1 (5 bases). The CDR3 contains 14 residues. The V and J ends lost 5 bases and 0 bases respectively, with 10 bases between them. The germline V gene encodes CDR1 SGHVS and CDR2 FNYEAQ. The CDR3 here is CASSIRQLNTEAFF. CDR3 coding DNA: TGTGCCAGCAGCATAAGACAGTTGAACACTGAAGCTTTCTTT.

The chain has TRBV30 and TRBJ1-5; 7 nucleotides align to TRBD1. CDR3 size: 17 residues. Germline assignment: CDR1 GTSNPN and CDR2 SVGIG (reference sequence). J lost 0 bases, V lost 0 bases, and 8 bases had no gene match. CDR3 sequence reads: CAWSVGQASDSNQPQHF. CDR3 DNA: TGTGCCTGGAGTGTAGGACAGGCCAGCGATAGCAATCAGCCCCAGCATTTT.

The CDR3 loop is CASSPPGQAAPLHF. Written as DNA, the CDR3 is TGTGCCAGCTCACCACCGGGACAGGCGGCGCCCCTCCACTTT. V and J are TRBV18 and TRBJ1-6; TRBD1 agrees at 8 bases. V gave up 0 bases and J gave up 13 bases; unmatched junction bases: 5. Germline V lookup: CDR1 KGHSH, CDR2 LQKENI. The CDR3 runs 14 residues.